These 27 T cell receptor beta chains originate from one sample sequenced in a study of control samples from healthy donors and cancer patients. Clones were sequenced by immunoSEQ multiplex PCR, and TCRdb holds only the in-frame ones, with some missing. Of 150,000 to 200,000 clones in the sample, 88% were seen once. Specimen: blood. The receptors stem from a man aged 18-30 years in good health.

This chain uses TRBV7-9 with TRBJ2-5; no clear D. Trimming left V 1 base short and J 5 bases short, with 17 bases between. CDR3 length: 16 residues. Germline CDR1 reads SEHNR; CDR2 reads FQNEAQ (reference sequence). The CDR3 loop reads CASSLDSRWRPETQYF. As DNA, the CDR3 is TGTGCCAGCAGCTTAGATAGCCGATGGCGACCTGAGACCCAGTACTTC.

This clone was detected a few times. The chain uses TRBV6-2 or TRBV6-3 and TRBJ1-5, with D uncertain. The CDR3 has 16 amino acids. Trimming removed 4 bases at V and 1 base at J, with 14 bases between. From germline, CDR1 is MNHEY and CDR2 SVGEGT. CDR3 in DNA: TGTGCCAGCAGTTCCCTGGAGGTTACGAGCAATCAGCCCCAGCATTTT. It encodes CASSSLEVTSNQPQHF.

J is TRBJ1-3 and V is TRBV5-4; unclear D gene. Germline-derived CDR1 and CDR2 are SGHNT and YYREEE (reference sequence). CDR3 length: 12 amino acids. The ends were cut back, 4 bases at V and 2 bases at J, with 4 bases in the middle. The CDR3 region has the DNA TGTGCCAGCAGCCGGGCTGGAAACACCATATATTTT. As protein: CASSRAGNTIYF.

In its sample, this clone was seen once. This chain uses TRBV7-2 with TRBJ2-7; TRBD2 matches 13 bases. This CDR3 has 17 residues. V shed 5 bases, J shed 7 bases, and the junction held 14 bases outside the gene matches. CDR1 is SGHTA and CDR2 is FQGNSA in the germline V gene. CDR3 sequence: CASSPSRAGTSGVEQYF. The DNA of the CDR3 is TGTGCCAGCAGCCCTAGCAGGGCTGGGACTAGCGGGGTAGAGCAGTACTTC.

This clone appeared many times. The CDR3 is CASSLSDNTEAFF. The CDR3 DNA reads as TGTGCCAGCAGTTTGTCGGATAACACTGAAGCTTTCTTT. The rearrangement links TRBV12-3 or TRBV12-4 to TRBJ1-1, with D unclear. This CDR3 spans 13 amino acids. V was clipped by 3 bases and J by 2 bases, with 7 bases between them.

The chain couples TRBV10-3 to TRBJ2-1; the D gene could be TRBD1 or TRBD2 (5 bases each). This CDR3 is built from 17 residues. Trimming took off 4 bases at V and 4 bases at J, with 20 bases between the two ends. The germline gives CDR1 ENHRY, CDR2 SYGVKD. DNA for the CDR3: TGTGCCATCAGTGGAGGGGAGCTGGGGCAACCTTACAATGAGCAGTTCTTC. This codes for CAISGGELGQPYNEQFF.

This sequence joins TRBV7-2 and TRBJ2-1; 10 bases align to TRBD2. Losses at the gene ends were 5 bases for V and 0 bases for J; bases not matched to a gene: 1. The CDR3 runs to 15 residues. The germline V gene has CDR1 SGHTA and CDR2 FQGNSA. The CDR3 bases are TGTGCCAGCAGCCCTAGCGGGGGCTCCTACAATGAGCAGTTCTTC. Encoded protein: CASSPSGGSYNEQFF.

The chain joins TRBV28 to TRBJ2-1; D may be TRBD1 (6 bases). This CDR3 has 14 residues. Germline V gene sequence: CDR1 MDHEN, CDR2 SYDVKM. The V gene lost 5 bases and the J gene lost 2 bases, with 10 bases spanning the gap. CDR3: CASSSTGPYNEQFF. The CDR3 bases are TGTGCCAGCAGTAGCACAGGGCCCTACAATGAGCAGTTCTTC.

The chain links TRBV9 to TRBJ2-1, with 13 bases that match TRBD2. Looked up from germline, CDR1 is SGDLS and CDR2 is YYNGEE. The length of the CDR3 is 17 residues. V was clipped by 3 bases and J by 8 bases; unmatched bases: 11. In nucleotides, the CDR3 is TGTGCCAGCAGCGCCGAATCCACTAGCGGGGGGGCCCATGAGCAGTTCTTC. Protein: CASSAESTSGGAHEQFF.

CDR3 residues: CASSEVQLSGANVLTF. The CDR3 nucleotides are TGTGCCAGCAGTGAAGTCCAGCTTTCTGGGGCCAACGTCCTGACTTTC. The V and J genes are TRBV6-1 and TRBJ2-6; D is unclear. Germline V CDR1 and CDR2: MNHNS, SASEGT. The length of the CDR3 is 16 residues. V lost 1 base and J lost 1, with 8 bases in between.

The rearrangement joins TRBV27 to TRBJ2-2; tentative D call: TRBD2 (6 bases). V lost 8 bases and J lost 7, with 17 bases in between. The CDR3 is 14 residues long. Germline V gives CDR1 MNHEY, CDR2 SMNVEV (reference sequence). In DNA form, the CDR3 reads TGTGCCAGCTTCCCTGGAGGGACTGACGGGGAGCTGTTTTTT. Its translation is CASFPGGTDGELFF.

The gene calls are TRBV11-1 and TRBJ2-5, with TRBD2 matching 7 bases. This CDR3 is built from 16 residues. Germline V gene lookup returns CDR1 SGHAT and CDR2 FQDESV (reference sequence). The V and J ends lost 1 base and 2 bases, in that order; junction bases with no gene match: 7. CDR3 sequence: CASSLGRAGDQETQYF. The CDR3 nucleotides are TGTGCCAGCAGCTTAGGTCGGGCGGGGGATCAAGAGACCCAGTACTTC.

V is TRBV6-1 and J is TRBJ1-2; 8 bases are shared with TRBD1. The length of the CDR3 is 14 residues. Trimming cost V 3 bases and J 6 bases; bases outside gene matches: 6. The V gene's germline CDR1 is MNHNS and CDR2 SASEGT. The chain's CDR3 is CASSDRQGYDGYTF. CDR3 sequence (DNA): TGTGCCAGCAGTGACAGACAGGGGTATGATGGCTACACCTTC.

The chain has TRBV18 and TRBJ1-1; D is ambiguous. CDR3 length: 17 amino acids. With 2 bases removed from V and 1 base from J, the gap between germline ends came to 17 bases. Germline lookup yields CDR1 KGHSH and CDR2 LQKENI. The chain's CDR3 is CASSPSLSGFGNTEAFF. CDR3 nucleotide sequence: TGTGCCAGCTCACCATCACTTTCCGGATTTGGGAACACTGAAGCTTTCTTT.

The rearrangement uses TRBV27 and TRBJ2-7; possibly TRBD1 for D (6 bases). The CDR3 runs to 15 residues. Germline assignment: CDR1 MNHEY and CDR2 SMNVEV (reference sequence). V was trimmed by 5 bases and J by 1 base, leaving 15 bases between them. The DNA of the CDR3 is TGTGCCAGCAGTCCACTAAACAGGGTATCCTACGAGCAGTACTTC. This encodes CASSPLNRVSYEQYF.

The rearrangement uses TRBV12-3 or TRBV12-4 and TRBJ1-4, with TRBD1 matching 7 bases. The CDR3 sequence is 13 residues long. Trimming removed 6 bases from V and 8 bases from J; junction bases left unmatched: 6. The CDR3 DNA reads TGTGCCAGCAGACGTGACAGGGACGAAAAACTGTTTTTT. It codes for CASRRDRDEKLFF.

This clone is a singleton in its sample. The chain has TRBV5-8 and TRBJ1-5; tentative D call: TRBD1 (6 bases). Germline V gene data show CDR1 as SGHTS and CDR2 as YDEGEE. The ends were cut back, 4 bases at V and 1 base at J, with 12 bases in the middle. This CDR3 has 15 amino acids. This CDR3 is CASSITGLSNQPQHF. In DNA, the CDR3 is TGTGCCAGCAGCATCACAGGGTTGAGCAATCAGCCCCAGCATTTT.

The V call is TRBV7-2, the J call TRBJ2-2, with a possible D match to TRBD2 (6 bases). CDR1 is SGHTA, CDR2 FQGNSA, per germline. This CDR3 is built from 15 residues. Trimming shortened V by 4 bases and J by 2 bases, and 11 bases separated the two germline ends. CDR3: CASSSLAVNTGELFF. In DNA, the CDR3 is TGTGCCAGCAGCTCCTTAGCGGTCAACACCGGGGAGCTGTTTTTT. Combining the CDR3 with reference TRBV7-2 and TRBJ2-2 gives the whole variable domain GAGVSQSPSNKVTEKGKDVELRCDPISGHTALYWYRQSLGQGLEFLIYFQGNSAPDKSGLPSDRFSAERTGGSVSTLTIQRTQQEDSAVYLCASSSLAVNTGELFFGEGSRLTVL.

The genes are TRBV29-1 and TRBJ2-3; D gene uncertain. Germline CDR1 is SQVTM and CDR2 is ANQGSEA. V shed 4 bases and J shed 5 bases, with 13 bases lying between them. The CDR3 has 13 residues. The CDR3 region is CSVVDAVGDTQYF. In DNA form, the CDR3 reads TGCAGCGTTGTTGATGCAGTTGGAGATACGCAGTATTTT.

The gene calls are TRBV24-1 and TRBJ2-6; unclear D gene. Germline CDR1 reads KGHDR; CDR2 reads SFDVKD. V was trimmed by 6 bases and J by 0 bases, leaving 14 bases between them. This CDR3 is built from 17 residues. This CDR3 is CATSRLDVSSGANVLTF. For the CDR3, the DNA is TGTGCCACCAGTCGACTCGACGTAAGCTCTGGGGCCAACGTCCTGACTTTC.

V usage is TRBV5-1 and J usage is TRBJ2-5; 9 bases align to TRBD2. This CDR3 has 16 residues. The trim removed 2 bases at V and 5 bases at J, leaving 10 bases unmatched. From germline, CDR1 is SGHRS and CDR2 YFSETQ. The CDR3 spells CASSFGPGLAQETQYF. For the CDR3, the DNA is TGCGCCAGCAGCTTTGGCCCGGGACTAGCTCAGGAGACCCAGTACTTC.

This clone was seen a single time. V usage is TRBV3-1 (or the pseudogene TRBV3-2) and J usage is TRBJ1-2; 9 bases fit TRBD1. Germline-derived CDR1 and CDR2 are LGHDT and YNNKEL (reference sequence). V lost 1 base to trimming and J lost 5 bases; unmatched junction nucleotides: 11. This CDR3 is 17 amino acids long. The CDR3 sequence: CASSQGMLRDRAYGYTF. The CDR3, as DNA: TGTGCCAGCAGCCAAGGGATGCTCCGGGACAGGGCTTATGGCTACACCTTC.

This clone is a singleton in its sample. The chain recombines TRBV27 with TRBJ2-5; a possible D gene is TRBD2 (6 bases). The V gene's germline CDR1 is MNHEY and CDR2 SMNVEV (reference sequence). This CDR3 has 15 residues. V lost 4 bases, J lost 1 base, and 13 bases lay in between. The CDR3 DNA is TGTGCCAGCAGTTCGGGACTTAGCGTCCAAGAGACCCAGTACTTC. It translates to CASSSGLSVQETQYF.

V usage is TRBV28 and J usage is TRBJ2-7; 7 bases agree with TRBD2. V lost 2 bases to trimming and J lost 5 bases; unmatched junction nucleotides: 6. This CDR3 has 14 amino acids. In germline, CDR1 is MDHEN, CDR2 SYDVKM. CDR3 loop: CASSLGAGRHEQYF. The CDR3 DNA is TGTGCCAGCAGTTTAGGAGCGGGGAGGCACGAGCAGTACTTC.

V and J are TRBV28 and TRBJ2-1, with 10 bases matching TRBD1. The CDR3 totals 17 residues. Germline V gene lookup returns CDR1 MDHEN and CDR2 SYDVKM. The trim removed 4 bases at V and 0 bases at J, leaving 6 bases unmatched. Written as DNA, the CDR3 is TGTGCCAGCAGTTCCCTCGGGACAGGGGACTCCTACAATGAGCAGTTCTTC. Its translation: CASSSLGTGDSYNEQFF.

The chain links TRBV5-6 to TRBJ2-5; D uncertain. The CDR3 is made up of 17 amino acids. V was clipped by 5 bases and J by 5 bases, with 25 bases between them. CDR1 SGHDT and CDR2 YYEEEE come from the germline V gene. The CDR3 bases are TGTGCCAGCAGAAACACAAATAAGGACGGCAGTATGGAGACCCAGTACTTC. Amino acid sequence: CASRNTNKDGSMETQYF. Supplemented by reference TRBV5-6 and TRBJ2-5, the full variable domain reads DAGVTQSPTHLIKTRGQQVTLRCSPKSGHDTVSWYQQALGQGPQFIFQYYEEEERQRGNFPDRFSGHQFPNYSSELNVNALLLGDSALYLCASRNTNKDGSMETQYFGPGTRLLVL.

Concerning this clone: Different DNA sequences within this sample yield the same CDR3. The chain joins TRBV7-3 to TRBJ2-2; tentatively, D is TRBD2 (5 bases). The CDR3 runs 13 residues. Germline V lookup: CDR1 SGHTA, CDR2 FQGTGA. V was pared by 1 base and J by 5 bases, with 5 bases between. CDR3 in DNA: TGTGCCAGCAGCTTAAGCGGGACCGGGGAGCTGTTTTTT. Protein product: CASSLSGTGELFF.